This paragraph covers one T cell receptor (beta chain) sequence. The CDR3 runs to 15 residues. In germline, CDR1 is SQVTM, CDR2 ANQGSEA. J gave up 2 bases and V 1 base, and 5 bases lay outside the gene matches. Profiled with immunoSEQ multiplex PCR; TCRdb holds only in-frame clones, not every one. The sample contains some 650,000 clones, about 97% of which appear only once. The data derive from a study of shared clonotypes between healthy human individuals. The receptor was isolated from a woman in her twenties or thirties in good health. This chain joins TRBV29-1 and TRBJ2-3; 8 bases match TRBD2. The specimen sequenced was naive CD4+ T cells sorted from blood. Subset specified: CD45RA+ positively selected. CDR3 sequence: CSVEGGLAFTDTQYF. CDR3 nucleotide sequence: TGCAGCGTTGAAGGAGGACTAGCCTTCACAGATACGCAGTATTTT.